The clone carrying this T cell receptor beta chain was found many times. The antigen remains unidentified. From germline, CDR1 is MNHEY and CDR2 SVGAGI. V lost 6 bases, J lost 3 bases, and 13 bases stayed unmatched. CDR3 length: 18 amino acids. TCRdb called the 5' RACE reads again in MiXCR, with one record for every CDR3 protein. The sample has 15,000 to 20,000 distinct CDR3 sequences, about 2.2% seen once. Either OKT3 anti-CD3 antibody or CD3/CD28 beads expanded T cells from blood mononuclear cells over 3 days. This sample is drawn from a study of beta chain bispecific antibodies for T cell cancers. Study-level information: HPB-ALL carried surface TRBV5-5, while Jurkat carried TRBV12-3. General observations from the study: In these mixed samples, most targeted TRBV reads derived from the leukemia cell line.

V usage is TRBV6-5 and J usage is TRBJ1-4, with TRBD1 matching over 10 bases. Material for sequencing was healthy donor T cells cultured with leukemia cells. This sequence originates from a human donor in good health. Some clones in this sample may be carry-over from other donors' samples. The CDR3 DNA is TGTGCCAGCAGCACCCGGACAGGGGGGCGGTTGGCTAATGAAAAACTGTTTTTT. Translating gives CASSTRTGGRLANEKLFF.